One sample yielded the 8 T cell receptor beta chains listed below, sequenced in a study of blood T cell repertoires in COVID-19. The data were produced by immunoSEQ multiplex PCR, yet TCRdb's version contains in-frame clones alone and is incomplete. The repertoire consists of almost 500,000 clones, with around 85% occurring once and the leading ten covering 8.3%. Sequenced input: PBMCs or T cells enriched from blood (not recorded which). Every receptor here comes from a woman aged 55-70 years who had recovered from COVID-19.

V is TRBV30 and J is TRBJ2-1, with a weak D call TRBD2 (5 bases). Per germline, CDR1 GTSNPN and CDR2 SVGIG (reference sequence). V was clipped by 0 bases and J by 10 bases, with 13 bases between them. The CDR3 is made up of 13 amino acids. In DNA form, the CDR3 reads TGTGCCTGGAGTGTACGGGTAGTAGCGGAGCAGTTCTTC. Protein sequence: CAWSVRVVAEQFF.

The chain recombines TRBV12-3 or TRBV12-4 with TRBJ2-2; tentative D call: TRBD1 (6 bases). Trimming took 7 bases from V and 6 from J, leaving 9 bases between them. This CDR3 is 12 amino acids long. Here the CDR3 reads CASTHRAGELFF. CDR3 coding DNA: TGTGCCAGCACTCACAGGGCCGGGGAGCTGTTTTTT.

The chain carries TRBV3-1 (or the pseudogene TRBV3-2) and TRBJ2-1; the match to TRBD2 covers 9 bases. The trim removed 4 bases at V and 4 bases at J, leaving 2 bases unmatched. Looked up from germline, CDR1 is LGHDT and CDR2 is YNNKEL (reference sequence). This CDR3 is 14 amino acids long. The CDR3 DNA sequence: TGTGCCAGCAGCCCCAGCGGGGGGTACAATGAGCAGTTCTTC. This codes for CASSPSGGYNEQFF.

The chain joins TRBV5-1 to TRBJ2-5, with 8 bases matching TRBD2. Per germline, CDR1 SGHRS and CDR2 YFSETQ. V gave up 0 bases and J gave up 3 bases; unmatched junction bases: 4. This CDR3 is built from 15 residues. CDR3 sequence: CASSLAPGGEETQYF. The DNA of the CDR3 is TGCGCCAGCAGCTTGGCCCCGGGGGGGGAAGAGACCCAGTACTTC. The full variable domain, rest sourced from reference TRBV5-1 and TRBJ2-5, is KAGVTQTPRYLIKTRGQQVTLSCSPISGHRSVSWYQQTPGQGLQFLFEYFSETQRNKGNFPGRFSGRQFSNSRSEMNVSTLELGDSALYLCASSLAPGGEETQYFGPGTRLLVL.

The chain employs TRBV5-1 and TRBJ2-6; TRBD1 matches 7 bases. CDR3 length: 17 amino acids. V lost 9 bases and J lost 0; bases outside the gene matches: 12. Germline V gene sequence: CDR1 SGHRS, CDR2 YFSETQ. CDR3 in DNA: TGCGCCACGAGCCAGGGACAGAGGGTCTCTGGGGCCAACGTCCTGACTTTC. It codes for CATSQGQRVSGANVLTF.

The chain couples TRBV6-5 to TRBJ1-6; 7 bases line up with TRBD1. The germline V gene encodes CDR1 MNHEY and CDR2 SVGAGI. CDR3 length: 15 residues. The V gene end was trimmed by 6 bases and the J gene end by 4 bases; junction bases not matched to a gene: 6. CDR3: CASRGPGQYNSPLHF. The CDR3, as DNA: TGTGCCAGCAGGGGGCCGGGACAGTATAATTCACCCCTCCACTTT.

This clone was counted only a few times. The chain is built from TRBV3-1 (or the pseudogene TRBV3-2) and TRBJ1-1; D is ambiguous. V lost 7 bases and J 2 bases, leaving 14 bases between the germline ends. Germline V gene sequence: CDR1 LGHDT, CDR2 YNNKEL (reference sequence). The CDR3 runs to 14 residues. The chain's CDR3 is CASTRGVLNTEAFF. The CDR3 bases are TGTGCCAGCACCCGCGGGGTTCTTAACACTGAAGCTTTCTTT.

This chain uses TRBV9 with TRBJ1-4; D might be TRBD1 (6 bases). CDR3 length: 13 amino acids. Trimming removed 3 bases from V and 5 bases from J, with 8 bases in between. Per the germline V gene, CDR1 is SGDLS and CDR2 is YYNGEE. This CDR3 is CASSARGNEKLFF. The CDR3 nucleotides are TGTGCCAGCAGCGCCAGGGGAAATGAAAAACTGTTTTTT.